This T cell receptor (beta chain) is drawn from a study of T cell changes during pregnancy in multiple sclerosis. In germline, CDR1 is MGHRA, CDR2 YSYEKL. There are 15 residues in the CDR3. The V segment lost 3 bases and the J segment 4 bases; nucleotides outside the gene matches: 6. Assay used: immunoSEQ multiplex PCR; TCRdb lists only in-frame clones, some missing. This sample has more than 55,000 clones, with approximately 94% found just once. The J gene is TRBJ2-7, the V gene TRBV4-1, with TRBD2 matching over 10 bases. The TCR sequence derives from a female donor with multiple sclerosis, enrolled in a pregnancy study. Sequences were derived from CD8+ T cells from peripheral blood mononuclear cells, sampled after pregnancy. The CDR3 DNA reads as TGCGCCAGCAGCCATCTAGCGGGAGAATGGTACGAGCAGTACTTC. Translation: CASSHLAGEWYEQYF.